The 6 T cell receptor beta chains presented below share a single source sample, sequenced in a study of cytomegalovirus exposure and HLA in healthy donors. Use of 60 Vbeta and 13 Jbeta primers characterized the PCR. The data were produced by immunoSEQ multiplex PCR, yet TCRdb's version contains in-frame clones alone and is incomplete. Among 90,000 to 150,000 clones listed, 55% to 65% were seen once. What was sequenced was PBMCs. These receptor sequences come from a man aged 40-49 years in good health and CMV-seropositive.

This chain links TRBV15 with TRBJ2-3; 9 bases map to TRBD2. Trimming took 4 bases from V and 2 from J; bases not matched to a gene: 7. Germline values: CDR1 LNHNV, CDR2 YYDKDF (reference sequence). The CDR3 is 16 residues long. The CDR3 loop reads CATSTAAGLATDTQYF. The CDR3 coding sequence is TGTGCCACCAGCACCGCAGCGGGACTAGCCACAGATACGCAGTATTTT.

The J gene is TRBJ1-4, the V gene TRBV10-3; 7 bases are a match to TRBD1. The CDR3 runs to 14 residues. V lost 6 bases to trimming and J lost 3 bases; unmatched junction nucleotides: 4. Germline lookup yields CDR1 ENHRY and CDR2 SYGVKD. For the CDR3, the DNA is TGTGCCATCAGACAGGGGAGTTCTAATGAAAAACTGTTTTTT. Translated, it gives CAIRQGSSNEKLFF.

The chain uses TRBV4-3 and TRBJ2-7; TRBD2 matches 9 bases. V was pared by 4 bases and J by 2 bases, with 6 bases of the junction left unmatched. The CDR3 is 15 amino acids. The germline V gene encodes CDR1 LGHNA and CDR2 YSLEER. CDR3 nucleotide sequence: TGCGCCAGCAGCCTTAGCGGGAGAGGAACCTACGAGCAGTACTTC. Translating gives CASSLSGRGTYEQYF.

This clone was counted only a few times. The rearrangement joins TRBV2 to TRBJ2-5; 7 bases fit TRBD1. Germline CDR1 reads SNHLY; CDR2 reads FYNNEI. Germline trimming cut 8 bases from V and 0 bases from J; bases unmatched to any gene: 6. This CDR3 is built from 14 residues. In DNA, the CDR3 is TGTGCCAGCCGAACCGGGACAGACCAAGAGACCCAGTACTTC. Protein product: CASRTGTDQETQYF. The variable domain in full, with the rest retrieved from reference TRBV2 and TRBJ2-5, is EPEVTQTPSHQVTQMGQEVILRCVPISNHLYFYWYRQILGQKVEFLVSFYNNEISEKSEIFDDQFSVERPDGSNFTLKIRSTKLEDSAMYFCASRTGTDQETQYFGPGTRLLVL.

The genes are TRBV18 and TRBJ2-2; 7 bases map to TRBD1. After removal of 3 bases from V and 7 bases from J, the junction contained 11 bases not matched to a gene. CDR3 size: 16 residues. Germline loops: CDR1 KGHSH, CDR2 LQKENI. The CDR3 reads CASSPNRDSFGGELFF. In nucleotides, the CDR3 is TGTGCCAGCTCACCTAACCGGGACAGCTTCGGCGGGGAGCTGTTTTTT. Combining the CDR3 with reference TRBV18 and TRBJ2-2 gives the whole variable domain NAGVMQNPRHLVRRRGQEARLRCSPMKGHSHVYWYRQLPEEGLKFMVYLQKENIIDESGMPKERFSAEFPKEGPSILRIQQVVRGDSAAYFCASSPNRDSFGGELFFGEGSRLTVL.

This clone was seen once. This chain links TRBV7-2 with TRBJ1-5; 9 bases match TRBD1. The germline CDR1 and CDR2 sequences are SGHTA and FQGNSA. After removal of 7 bases from V and 6 bases from J, the junction contained 4 bases not matched to a gene. This CDR3 spans 13 amino acids. In nucleotides, the CDR3 is TGTGCCAGCACCGACAGGGGGAGTCAGCCCCAGCATTTT. Its protein is CASTDRGSQPQHF.